At least ten counts were recorded for the clone carrying this T cell receptor (beta chain). Template material for amplifying TCR beta CDR3 regions consisted of RNA transcripts. A first-round RT-PCR of the TCR CDR3 used the HTBI primer set. TCRdb used MiXCR to reprocess the multiplex PCR reads, holding one entry per CDR3 protein. The sample records approximately 400,000 distinct CDR3 sequences, around a sixth being singletons. The sample is drawn from a study of T cells in Graves' hyperthyroidism and ophthalmopathy. After removal of 0 bases from V and 4 bases from J, the junction contained 3 bases not matched to a gene. Germline assignment: CDR1 LGHNA and CDR2 YNFKEQ. The CDR3 loop spans 16 amino acids.

Sequenced material: blood. The clonotype comes from a woman between 18 and 29 years old with Graves' hyperthyroidism. The chain joins TRBV4-2 to TRBJ2-1; TRBD2 agrees at 10 bases. The CDR3 DNA follows: TGTGCCAGCAGCCAAGAGAGGACTAGCGGTTACAATGAGCAGTTCTTC. It specifies CASSQERTSGYNEQFF.